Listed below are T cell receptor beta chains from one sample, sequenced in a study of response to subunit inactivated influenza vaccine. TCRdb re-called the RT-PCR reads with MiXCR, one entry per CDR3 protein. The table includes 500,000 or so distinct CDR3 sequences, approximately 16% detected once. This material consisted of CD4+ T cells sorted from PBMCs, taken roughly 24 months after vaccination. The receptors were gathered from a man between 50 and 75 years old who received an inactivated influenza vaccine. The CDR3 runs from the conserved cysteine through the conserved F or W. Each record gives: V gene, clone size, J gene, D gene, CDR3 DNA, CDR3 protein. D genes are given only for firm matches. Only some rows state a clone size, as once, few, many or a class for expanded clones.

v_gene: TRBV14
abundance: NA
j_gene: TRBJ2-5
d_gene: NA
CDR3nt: TGTGCCAGCAGCCTTTTGAAGACCCAGTACTTC
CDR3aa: CASSLLKTQYF

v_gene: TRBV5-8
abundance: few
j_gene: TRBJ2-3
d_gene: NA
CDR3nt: TGTGCCAGCAGCTTGGACCCCCCGCGAACGCAGTATTTT
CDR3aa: CASSLDPPRTQYF

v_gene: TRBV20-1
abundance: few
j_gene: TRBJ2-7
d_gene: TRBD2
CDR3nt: TGCAGTGCTAGGACTAGCGGGGACGGCGAGCAGTACTTC
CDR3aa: CSARTSGDGEQYF

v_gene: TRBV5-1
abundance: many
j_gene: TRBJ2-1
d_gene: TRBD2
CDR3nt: TGCGCCAGCACTGGACTAGCGGGAGGTAATGAGCAGTTCTTC
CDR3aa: CASTGLAGGNEQFF

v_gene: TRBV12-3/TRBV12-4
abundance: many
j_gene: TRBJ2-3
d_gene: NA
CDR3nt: TGTGCCAGCAATAGACAGGGCACAGATACGCAGTATTTT
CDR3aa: CASNRQGTDTQYF

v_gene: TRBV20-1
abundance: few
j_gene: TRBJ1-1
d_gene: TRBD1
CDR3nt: TGCAGTGGAGCGGACAGGGGGAACACTGAAGCTTTCTTT
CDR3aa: CSGADRGNTEAFF

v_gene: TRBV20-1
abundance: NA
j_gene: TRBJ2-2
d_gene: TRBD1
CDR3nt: TGCAGTGCTATAGGACAGGGGGGGGTCACCGGGGAGCTGTTTTTT
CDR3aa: CSAIGQGGVTGELFF

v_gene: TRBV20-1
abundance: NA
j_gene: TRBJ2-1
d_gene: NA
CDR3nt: TGCAGTGCGCGGGACAGAGTCTCCTACAATGAGCAGTTCTTC
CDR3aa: CSARDRVSYNEQFF

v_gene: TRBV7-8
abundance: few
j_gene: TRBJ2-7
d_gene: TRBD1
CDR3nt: TGTGCCAGCACCCACAGGGGGAAGAACGAGCAGTACTTC
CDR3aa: CASTHRGKNEQYF

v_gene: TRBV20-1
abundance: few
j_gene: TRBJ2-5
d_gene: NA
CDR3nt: TGCAGTGCTCTTAAAGACGCCCAAGAGACCCAGTACTTC
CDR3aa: CSALKDAQETQYF

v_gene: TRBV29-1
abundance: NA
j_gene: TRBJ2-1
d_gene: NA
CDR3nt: TGCAGCTCGGGACGGAACAATGAGCAGTTCTTC
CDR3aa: CSSGRNNEQFF

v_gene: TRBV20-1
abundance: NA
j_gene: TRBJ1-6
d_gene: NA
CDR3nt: TGCAGTGCAGAGGCAGGGAGTTTCTCCTATAATTCACCCCTCCACTTT
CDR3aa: CSAEAGSFSYNSPLHF

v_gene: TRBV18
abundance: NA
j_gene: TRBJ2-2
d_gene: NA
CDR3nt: TGTGCCAGCTCACCACGCCCAGGGGCGGACACCGGGGAGCTGTTTTTT
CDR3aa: CASSPRPGADTGELFF

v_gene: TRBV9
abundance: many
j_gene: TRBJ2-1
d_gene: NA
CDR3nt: TGTGCCAGCAGCGTAGCGGGGAGCAATGAGCAGTTCTTC
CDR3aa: CASSVAGSNEQFF

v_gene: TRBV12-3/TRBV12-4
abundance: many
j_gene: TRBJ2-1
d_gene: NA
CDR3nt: TGTGCCAGCAGTTTAGTAGCGCTCCCCCCCCACAATGAGCAGTTCTTC
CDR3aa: CASSLVALPPHNEQFF

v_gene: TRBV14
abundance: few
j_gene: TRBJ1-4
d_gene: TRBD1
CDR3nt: TGTGCCAGCAGCCAAACATGGACAGGGTACGAAAAACTGTTTTTT
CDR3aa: CASSQTWTGYEKLFF

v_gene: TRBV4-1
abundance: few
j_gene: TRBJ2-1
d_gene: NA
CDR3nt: TGCGCCAGCAGCCAAGATGAGATTAGGGCCTACAATGAGCAGTTCTTC
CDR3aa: CASSQDEIRAYNEQFF

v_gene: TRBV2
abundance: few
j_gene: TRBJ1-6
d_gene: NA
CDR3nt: TGTGCCAGCAGTGAAGAGCGGGATTCACCCCTCCACTTT
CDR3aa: CASSEERDSPLHF

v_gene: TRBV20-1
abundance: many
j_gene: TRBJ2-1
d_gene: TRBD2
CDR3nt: TGCAGTGCTGATACTAGCGTCGCGCAGTTCTTC
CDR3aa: CSADTSVAQFF

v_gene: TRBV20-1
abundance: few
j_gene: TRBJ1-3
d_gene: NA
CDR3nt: TGCAGTGCAACTGACAGCTCTGGAAACACCATATATTTT
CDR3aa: CSATDSSGNTIYF

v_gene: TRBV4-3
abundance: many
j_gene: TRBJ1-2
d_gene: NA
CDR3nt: TGCGCCAGCAGCCAAGATCAGGGGCGCGGCTATGGCTACACCTTC
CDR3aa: CASSQDQGRGYGYTF

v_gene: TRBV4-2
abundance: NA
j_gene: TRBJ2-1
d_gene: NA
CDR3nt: TGTGCCAGCAGCTGGAGGGTTAACTACAATGAGCAGTTCTTC
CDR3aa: CASSWRVNYNEQFF

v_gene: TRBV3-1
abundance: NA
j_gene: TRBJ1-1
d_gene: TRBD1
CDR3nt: TGTGCCAGCAGCCAAGCAGGGGGTAAGACTGAAGCTTTCTTT
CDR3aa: CASSQAGGKTEAFF

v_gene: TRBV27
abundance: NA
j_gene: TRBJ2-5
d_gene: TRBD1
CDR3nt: TGTGCCAGCAGTACAGGGGGAGGGACCCAGTACTTC
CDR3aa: CASSTGGGTQYF

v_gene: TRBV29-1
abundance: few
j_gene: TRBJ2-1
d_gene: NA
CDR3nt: TGCAGCGTCCGCTTAGTCTCCTACAATGAGCAGTTCTTC
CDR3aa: CSVRLVSYNEQFF

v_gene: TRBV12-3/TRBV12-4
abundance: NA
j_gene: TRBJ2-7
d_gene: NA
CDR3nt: TGTGCCAGCAGTTTACACCAGACTAGTCCTACGACGCAGTACTTC
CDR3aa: CASSLHQTSPTTQYF

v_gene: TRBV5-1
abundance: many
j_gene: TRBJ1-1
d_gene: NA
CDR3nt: TGCGCCAGCAGCTTGATTTCGGTGGGTGAAGCTTTCTTT
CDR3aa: CASSLISVGEAFF

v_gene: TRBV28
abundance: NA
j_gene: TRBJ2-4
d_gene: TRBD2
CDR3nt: TGTGCCACCGGACTGGCTAGCGGGGGGGCGTGGGTGGCCAAAAACATTCAGTACTTC
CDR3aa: CATGLASGGAWVAKNIQYF

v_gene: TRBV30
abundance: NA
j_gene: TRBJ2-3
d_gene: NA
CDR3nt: TGTGCCTGGAGTCTACCCCGGAAAACTAGCACAGATACGCAGTATTTT
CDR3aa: CAWSLPRKTSTDTQYF

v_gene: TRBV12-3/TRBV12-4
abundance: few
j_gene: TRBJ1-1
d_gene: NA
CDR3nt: TGTGCCAGCAGTTTAGACAGGGTGACGGCTTTCTTT
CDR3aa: CASSLDRVTAFF

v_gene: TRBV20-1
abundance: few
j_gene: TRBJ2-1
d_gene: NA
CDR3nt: TGCAGTGCCGTCCCCCCCTACAATGAGCAGTTCTTC
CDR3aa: CSAVPPYNEQFF

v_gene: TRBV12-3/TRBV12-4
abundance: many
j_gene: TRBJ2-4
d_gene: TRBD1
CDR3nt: TGTGCCAGCAGTTTCGGGACAGGGAGAAACATTCAGTACTTC
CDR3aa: CASSFGTGRNIQYF

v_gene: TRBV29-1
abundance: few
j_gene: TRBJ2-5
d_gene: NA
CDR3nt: TGCAGCCTCGGAGGAGGAGGGGAAGAGACCCAGTACTTC
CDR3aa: CSLGGGGEETQYF

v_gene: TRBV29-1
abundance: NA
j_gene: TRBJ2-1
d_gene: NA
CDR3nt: TGCAGCGGGGGGGAGCGATACAATGAGCAGTTCTTC
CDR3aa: CSGGERYNEQFF

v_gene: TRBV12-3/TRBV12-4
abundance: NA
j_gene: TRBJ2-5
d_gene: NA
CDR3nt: TGTGCCAGCACCCGAAGCACCGACCAAGAGACCCAGTACTTC
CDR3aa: CASTRSTDQETQYF

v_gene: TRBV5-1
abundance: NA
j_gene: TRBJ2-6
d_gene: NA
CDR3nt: TGCGCCAGCAAACCGCTGATCTCTGGGGCCAACGTCCTGACTTTC
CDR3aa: CASKPLISGANVLTF

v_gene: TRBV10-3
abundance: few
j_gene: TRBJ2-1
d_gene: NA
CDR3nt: TGTGCCACATCTATGGGTACCTACAATGAGCAGTTCTTC
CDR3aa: CATSMGTYNEQFF

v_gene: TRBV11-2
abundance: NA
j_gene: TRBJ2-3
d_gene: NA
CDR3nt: TGTGCCAGCAGCTTCATGGGCGCCATAAATAGCACAGATACGCAGTATTTT
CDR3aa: CASSFMGAINSTDTQYF

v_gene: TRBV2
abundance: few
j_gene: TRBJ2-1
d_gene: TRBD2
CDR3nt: TGTGCCAGCAGTGAACTAGGGCTAGCGGGAGAAGGCAATGAGCAGTTCTTC
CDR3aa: CASSELGLAGEGNEQFF

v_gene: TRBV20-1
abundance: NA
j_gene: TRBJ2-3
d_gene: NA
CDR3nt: TGCAGTGCCCCGACAGGAGTTCCCACTGATACGCAGTATTTT
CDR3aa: CSAPTGVPTDTQYF

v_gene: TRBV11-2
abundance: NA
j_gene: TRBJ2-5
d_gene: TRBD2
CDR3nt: TGTGCCAGCAGCTTAGTAGCGGGGGGGCGTGTAGAGACCCAGTACTTC
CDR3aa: CASSLVAGGRVETQYF

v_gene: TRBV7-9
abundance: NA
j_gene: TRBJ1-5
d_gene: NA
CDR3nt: TGTGCCAGCAGCTTGCTTGATCAGCCCCAGCATTTT
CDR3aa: CASSLLDQPQHF

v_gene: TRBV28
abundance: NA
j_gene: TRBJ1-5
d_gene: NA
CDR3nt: TGTGCCAGCACCCTACCGGGGAGGCATCAGCCCCAGCATTTT
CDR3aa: CASTLPGRHQPQHF

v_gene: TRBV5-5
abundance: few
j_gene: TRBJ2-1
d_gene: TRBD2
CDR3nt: TGTGCCAGCAGCTTGACGGGACTAGCGGGTTACAATGAGCAGTTCTTC
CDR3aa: CASSLTGLAGYNEQFF

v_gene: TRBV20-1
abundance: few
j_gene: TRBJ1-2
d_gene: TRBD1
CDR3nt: TGCAGTGCTAGAGCCCCGACAGGGAACAGCGATGCCTATGGCTACACCTTC
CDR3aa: CSARAPTGNSDAYGYTF

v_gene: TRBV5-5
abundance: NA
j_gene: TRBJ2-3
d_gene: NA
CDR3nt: TGTGCCAGCAGCCGTGCCTTTAGGGGTACCACAGATACGCAGTATTTT
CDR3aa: CASSRAFRGTTDTQYF

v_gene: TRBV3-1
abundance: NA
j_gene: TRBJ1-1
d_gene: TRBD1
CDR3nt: TGTGCCAGCAGCCCACGGACAGGAAAACGAGCTTTCTTT
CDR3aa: CASSPRTGKRAFF

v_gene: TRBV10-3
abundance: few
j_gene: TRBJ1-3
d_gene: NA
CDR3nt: TGTGCCACAGCCGGGGGCTCCTCTGGAAACACCATATATTTT
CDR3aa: CATAGGSSGNTIYF

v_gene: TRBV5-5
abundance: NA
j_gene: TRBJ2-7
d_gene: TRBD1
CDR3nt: TGTGCCAGCAGCATGACAGGGCAAGTCTACGAGCAGTACTTC
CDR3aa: CASSMTGQVYEQYF

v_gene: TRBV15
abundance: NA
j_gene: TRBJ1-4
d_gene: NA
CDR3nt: TGTGCCACCAGACCCGGGGCGTCGGGGGCTAATGAAAAACTGTTTTTT
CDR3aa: CATRPGASGANEKLFF

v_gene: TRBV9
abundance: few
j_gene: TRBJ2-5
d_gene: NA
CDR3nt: TGTGCCAGCAAGTGGAAGTGGAGGGAAAAGGGGAAAGAGACCCAGTACTTC
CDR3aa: CASKWKWREKGKETQYF

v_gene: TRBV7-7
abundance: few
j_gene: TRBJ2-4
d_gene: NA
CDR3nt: TGTGCTAGCAGCCTCCTCGGAGCTTACAGAGACATTCAGTACTTC
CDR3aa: CASSLLGAYRDIQYF

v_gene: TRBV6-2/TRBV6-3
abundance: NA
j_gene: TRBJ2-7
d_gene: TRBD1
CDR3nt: TGTGCCAGCAGTTGGGACAGGGAGTACGAGCAGTACTTC
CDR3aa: CASSWDREYEQYF

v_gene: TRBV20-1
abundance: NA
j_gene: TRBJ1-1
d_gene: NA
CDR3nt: TGCAGTGCGCACCGGGACCACACTGAAGCTTTCTTT
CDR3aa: CSAHRDHTEAFF

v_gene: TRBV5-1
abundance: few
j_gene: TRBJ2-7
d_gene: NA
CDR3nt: TGCGCCAGCAGCATTCTGGACAGCTACGAGCAGTACTTC
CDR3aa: CASSILDSYEQYF

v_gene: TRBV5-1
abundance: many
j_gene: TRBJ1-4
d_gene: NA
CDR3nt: TGCGCCAGCCGAGGAGGTGGAACCTTGGGGGAAAAACTGTTTTTT
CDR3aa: CASRGGGTLGEKLFF

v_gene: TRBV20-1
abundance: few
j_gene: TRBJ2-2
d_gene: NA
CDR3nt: TGCAGTGCTGCGACAGGGAACACCGGGGAGCTGTTTTTT
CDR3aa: CSAATGNTGELFF

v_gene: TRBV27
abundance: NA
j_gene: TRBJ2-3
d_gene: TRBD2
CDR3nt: TGTGCCACCGGGACTAGCGGGGGGGGTAGCACAGATACGCAGTATTTT
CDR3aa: CATGTSGGGSTDTQYF

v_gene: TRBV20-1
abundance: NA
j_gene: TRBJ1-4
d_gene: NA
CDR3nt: TGCAGTGGGGGGATTCGGCCAGAAACCGAAAAACTGTTTTTT
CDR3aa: CSGGIRPETEKLFF